This T cell receptor beta chain stems from a study of shared clonotypes between healthy human individuals. Study results and caveats: Compared with memory subsets, naive subsets generally had larger estimated richness. The study sampled only blood, and tissue repertoires likely differ.

Points on this clone: The antigen is not known.

Terminally differentiated effector memory CD45RA+ cells were left out of the naive CD8 fraction, which was CD45RO-negative and positively selected for CCR7. Profiled with immunoSEQ multiplex PCR; TCRdb holds only in-frame clones, not every one. Counted here are around 1.9 million clones, around 93% occurring once; the ten biggest clones make up more than 1.5%. Sequencing was carried out using naive CD8+ T cells from PBMCs. This TCR was recovered from a man aged 18-30 years in good health. Some clones in this sample may be carry-over from other donors' samples.

The CDR3 region has the DNA TGCGCCAGCAGCCAAGGGATTTGGGACAGCATGAACACTGAAGCTTTCTTT. This gives the protein CASSQGIWDSMNTEAFF. This chain links TRBV4-3 with TRBJ1-1; the match to TRBD1 covers 7 bases. V shed 1 base, J shed 0 bases, and the junction held 8 bases outside the gene matches. The germline V gene encodes CDR1 LGHNA and CDR2 YSLEER. The CDR3 consists of 17 residues.